This T cell receptor beta chain was found in a study of blood T cells in healthy people across ages. Alongside a J-beta primer mix, a sample-barcoded 5' primer served in a second PCR lasting about 7 to 11 cycles. Carrying 12 random nucleotides, a template-switch adaptor labeled each individual cDNA molecule. TCRdb reprocessed the 5' RACE reads with MiXCR, giving one entry per CDR3 protein. The table lists some 1.7 million distinct CDR3 sequences, roughly 27% of them singletons. For this clonotype: Its antigen is not identified.

At least 5 micrograms of total RNA were extracted per sample. The CDR3 extends over 15 amino acids. Germline CDR1 reads LGHNA; CDR2 reads YSLEER. V lost 1 base and J lost 0, with 9 bases in between. Findings of the study overall: PBMCs went unsorted, and a conclusive naive versus antigen-experienced comparison was therefore prevented. A strong correlation was found between TCR beta diversity and the percentage of naive T cells.

The sample comprised blood. The sequence was obtained from a woman younger than 45 in good health. The chain joins TRBV4-3 to TRBJ1-1; D unclear. CDR3 loop: CASSQVGDMNTEAFF. CDR3 sequence (DNA): TGCGCCAGCAGCCAAGTCGGAGACATGAACACTGAAGCTTTCTTT.